The source of this T cell receptor (beta chain) is a study of CD4+ T cells in melanoma (dated 2022 in TCRdb). With respect to the entire study: The study investigated neoantigen-specific CD4+ T cells in human melanoma. Summary of the overall study and its limitations: The report described a correlation between neoantigen-specific CD4+ T cells and the function of CD8+ T cells, macrophages and B cells. Neoantigen-specific CD4+ T cells in melanoma were reported to have a range of differentiation states.

With respect to this clone: No antigen is known for it. Qualities for individual bases were not recorded, and no much larger clone is one base off.

There are 14 amino acids in the CDR3, from cysteine to phenylalanine inclusive. This entry keeps only the CDR3 DNA: 42 bases, framed from base 1. The germline ends are 17 bases apart after V is trimmed by 4 bases and J by 7 bases. CDR1 and CDR2 are read off the germline V gene as SGDLS and YYNGEE. The library relied on the immunoSEQ multiplex PCR assay. TCRdb provides this immuneACCESS table in a form limited to in-frame rearrangements. Some clones are lacking; in checked studies, under half of them reflect an unresolved V gene, and why the rest are absent is not known. The sample table shows around 110,000 clones, and over 80% are seen once. About 3.3% of the sample is in the top ten clones. The donors were people with melanoma.

Here the chain combines TRBV9 and TRBJ1-2; the best D guess is TRBD1, with 5 bases matching. The sample comprised peripheral blood. This TCR derives from a human donor with melanoma. The CDR3 region reads CASSPRDPRRGYTF. The nucleotide sequence is given as TGTGCCAGCAGCCCCCGGGACCCCAGGCGTGGCTACACCTTC. The full variable domain, with segments outside the CDR3 supplied by the reference TRBV9 and TRBJ1-2 proteins, appears as DSGVTQTPKHLITATGQRVTLRCSPRSGDLSVYWYQQSLDQGLQFLIQYYNGEERAKGNILERFSAQQFPDLHSELNLSSLELGDSALYFCASSPRDPRRGYTFGSGTRLTVV.